These T cell receptor beta chains were read from a single sample in a study of Graves' ophthalmopathy and Graves' hyperthyroidism. TCRdb passed the multiplex PCR reads through MiXCR, listing each CDR3 protein once. Here the sample spans 900,000 to 1,200,000 distinct CDR3 sequences, around a third being singletons. Material: peripheral blood or thyroid tissue (not recorded which). The origin of the receptors is an adult man with Graves' hyperthyroidism. Each CDR3 is given with its conserved first and last residue. Fields, in order: D gene, V gene, J gene, clone size, CDR3 DNA, CDR3 protein. The D gene is left open where the match is weak. A row's size may be missing; if present it is once, few, many or a size class.

-	TRBV29-1	TRBJ1-2	-	TGCAGCGTTTCGACAGACTATGGCTACACCTTC	CSVSTDYGYTF
TRBD1	TRBV2	TRBJ1-3	-	TGTGCCAGCAGTTTAGGACAGGGCCCTGGAAACACCATATATTTT	CASSLGQGPGNTIYF
-	TRBV14	TRBJ1-1	-	TGTGCCAGCAGCCAAAGGGGACCGACGAACACTGAAGCTTTCTTT	CASSQRGPTNTEAFF
TRBD2	TRBV24-1	TRBJ2-5	-	TGTGCCACCAGTGACGGGACTAGCGGGAACCAAGAGACCCAGTACTTC	CATSDGTSGNQETQYF
-	TRBV5-1	TRBJ1-1	once	TGCGCCAGCAGGCCGGGACGGGGGTCCACTGAAGCTTTCTTT	CASRPGRGSTEAFF
-	TRBV4-3	TRBJ1-5	-	TGCGCCAGCAGCCAAGATCCCTCCCCCCCAGGGGCGAGCAATCAGCCCCAGCATTTT	CASSQDPSPPGASNQPQHF
-	TRBV3-1	TRBJ2-7	-	TGTGCCAGCAGCCAAGATTACAGGGCCACCTACGAGCAGTACTTC	CASSQDYRATYEQYF
-	TRBV19	TRBJ2-3	few	TGTGCCAGTAAGAAGGGACCCAGCACAGATACGCAGTATTTT	CASKKGPSTDTQYF
-	TRBV7-2	TRBJ2-6	-	TGTGCCAGCAGCTTCTCGGGGTGGGGACGGGCCAACGTCCTGACTTTC	CASSFSGWGRANVLTF
TRBD1	TRBV25-1	TRBJ1-1	many	TGTGCCAGCGAAAGACAGGGTGGTTGGACTGAAGCTTTCTTT	CASERQGGWTEAFF
TRBD1	TRBV12-3/TRBV12-4	TRBJ1-2	-	TGTGCCAGCAGTTCCCGGAGGACAGGCTATGGCTACACCTTC	CASSSRRTGYGYTF
TRBD2	TRBV10-3	TRBJ2-7	-	TGTGCCAGCAAAACGACTAGCGGGAGACCTGACGAGCAGTACTTC	CASKTTSGRPDEQYF
TRBD1	TRBV12-3/TRBV12-4	TRBJ1-2	many	TGTGCCAGCAGTTCCCCCGGGACAGGGGGCGTAACCACCTTC	CASSSPGTGGVTTF
-	TRBV13	TRBJ2-7	-	TGTGCCAGCAGCCTCAGGGGATCTCGGGACGGCGAGCAGTACTTC	CASSLRGSRDGEQYF
-	TRBV20-1	TRBJ1-6	many	TGCAGTGCTCGACACTCGAGGGATTCACCCCTCCACTTT	CSARHSRDSPLHF
-	TRBV14	TRBJ1-5	few	TGTGCCACCCCCCAGCCGCATAGCAATCAGCCCCAGCATTTT	CATPQPHSNQPQHF
TRBD1	TRBV12-3/TRBV12-4	TRBJ1-5	few	TGTGCCAGCAGCGACGGACAGGGAGAAGGTCAGCCCCAGCATTTT	CASSDGQGEGQPQHF
-	TRBV25-1	TRBJ1-2	-	TGTGCCAGCTCACCCGGATCCCGCCACTATGGCTACACCTTC	CASSPGSRHYGYTF
-	TRBV6-5	TRBJ2-7	-	TGTGCCAGCAGCTCTCGAAGGAGCTCCTACGAGCAGTACTTC	CASSSRRSSYEQYF
-	TRBV29-1	TRBJ1-1	-	TGCAGCGTTGAGGGTCTGGGGGGGATGAACACTGAAGCTTTCTTT	CSVEGLGGMNTEAFF
-	TRBV7-2	TRBJ1-3	many	TGTGCCAGCAGCTTAATTACAGCGACCTCTGGAAACACCATATATTTT	CASSLITATSGNTIYF
TRBD1	TRBV7-2	TRBJ1-5	many	TGTGCCAGCAGCAATTCAGGGGGCGGCAATCAGCCCCAGCATTTT	CASSNSGGGNQPQHF
TRBD1	TRBV10-3	TRBJ2-7	-	TGTGCCATCAGTGAGACCGACAGACAGGGTCACGAGCAGTACTTC	CAISETDRQGHEQYF
-	TRBV25-1	TRBJ1-2	few	TGTGCCAGCAGTGAATTCCGACAGGATAACGGCTACACCTTC	CASSEFRQDNGYTF
-	TRBV19	TRBJ2-1	-	TGTGCCAGTAGTATTAGTCTGTGGAATGAGCAGTTCTTC	CASSISLWNEQFF
TRBD1	TRBV29-1	TRBJ2-5	-	TGCAGCAGCTTATTGGGACAGTGGGAGACCCAGTACTTC	CSSLLGQWETQYF
TRBD1	TRBV10-3	TRBJ2-5	-	TGTGCCATCAGTAGGACAGGGGATCAAGAGACCCAGTACTTC	CAISRTGDQETQYF
-	TRBV12-3/TRBV12-4	TRBJ1-5	-	TGTGCCAGCAGTTTAGGACAGCGTCTGGTCCGAGGGTTGCCCCAGCATTTT	CASSLGQRLVRGLPQHF
-	TRBV6-6	TRBJ1-4	-	TGTGCCAGCAGTGACGACAGTTGGGATATAAGGGAAAAACTGTTTTTT	CASSDDSWDIREKLFF
-	TRBV15	TRBJ1-5	many	TGTGCCACCAGCAGAGACGGGAGTCCGAGGGATAGCAATCAGCCCCAGCATTTT	CATSRDGSPRDSNQPQHF
-	TRBV7-9	TRBJ2-5	many	TGTGCCAGCAGCCCGCCCGATTTAAGAGAGACCCAGTACTTC	CASSPPDLRETQYF
TRBD1	TRBV5-1	TRBJ1-5	-	TGCGCCAGCAGCTTGGCCGCGGGGGACAGGGAGTACGAGCATTTT	CASSLAAGDREYEHF
-	TRBV7-2	TRBJ2-2	many	TGTGCCAGCAGCCCGTACCAGGCGACCGGGGAGCTGTTTTTT	CASSPYQATGELFF
TRBD1	TRBV2	TRBJ1-2	-	TGTGCCAGCGGAGGGACAGGGGAGGGCTACACCTTC	CASGGTGEGYTF
-	TRBV13	TRBJ1-1	many	TGTGCCAGCAGCCTTCCTGGGGACGCTGAAGCTTTCTTT	CASSLPGDAEAFF
TRBD1	TRBV7-9	TRBJ2-7	once	TGCGCCAGCAGCCAAGATCCAGCAGGGGGCTTGATCGAAGAGCAGTACTTC	CASSQDPAGGLIEEQYF
-	TRBV29-1	TRBJ1-1	many	TGCAGCGTTGGGTTTAACACAGGGATGGGCACTGAAGCTTTCTTT	CSVGFNTGMGTEAFF
TRBD1	TRBV2	TRBJ2-5	-	TGTGCCAGCACCCAAACGAGACAGGGCCAAGAGACCCAGTACTTC	CASTQTRQGQETQYF
-	TRBV5-4	TRBJ2-7	once	TGTGCCAGCAGTAGCGGACAGCGAGACGTATGGCAGTACTTC	CASSSGQRDVWQYF
TRBD1	TRBV5-1	TRBJ1-1	-	TGCGCCAGCAGCTTTACGGACAGGGGGAGCACTGAAGCTTTCTTT	CASSFTDRGSTEAFF
TRBD2	TRBV6-2/TRBV6-3	TRBJ2-5	-	TGTGCCAGCAGCGTGCTAGGCGGGGGGCTCGCTAAAGAGACCCAGTACTTC	CASSVLGGGLAKETQYF
TRBD1	TRBV12-3/TRBV12-4	TRBJ1-1	-	TGTGCCAGCAGTCCCCAACCCGGGACAGTGAACACTGAAGCTTTCTTT	CASSPQPGTVNTEAFF
TRBD2	TRBV7-8	TRBJ2-7	few	TGTGCCAGCAGCGTCGAGCGGGGCCTCGGCGAGCAGTACTTC	CASSVERGLGEQYF
TRBD1	TRBV15	TRBJ1-2	many	TGTGCCACCAGCAGCAGGGGGCCGTCCCTAGGGGATGGCTACACCTTC	CATSSRGPSLGDGYTF
-	TRBV10-3	TRBJ1-1	many	TGTGCCAGCTCGGCATCAAGGAACACTGAAGCTTTCTTT	CASSASRNTEAFF
-	TRBV12-3/TRBV12-4	TRBJ2-5	-	TGTGCCAGCAGTTTAATGGGGATTTGGGGCGAGGAGACCCAGTACTTC	CASSLMGIWGEETQYF
-	TRBV4-3	TRBJ2-5	few	TGCGCCAGCAGCCAACCGACTAGGTCAAGCCAAGAGACCCAGTACTTC	CASSQPTRSSQETQYF
-	TRBV30	TRBJ1-5	-	TGTGCCTGGAGTTCAGACACCCACGGGGGCAATCAGCCCCAGCATTTT	CAWSSDTHGGNQPQHF
-	TRBV24-1	TRBJ2-7	many	TGTGCCACCAGTGATTTGCAACGAAGCGAGTACTACGAGCAGTACTTC	CATSDLQRSEYYEQYF
TRBD1	TRBV2	TRBJ2-5	-	TGTGCCAGCCACAGGGACAGGGCCTACCAAGAGACCCAGTACTTC	CASHRDRAYQETQYF
TRBD1	TRBV29-1	TRBJ1-1	-	TGCAGCGGTTCCAGGGGGCGGAACACTGAAACTTTCTTT	CSGSRGRNTETFF
-	TRBV4-1	TRBJ1-5	many	TGCGCCAGCAGCCAAGAAGGCACAAATCAGCCCCAGCATTTT	CASSQEGTNQPQHF
-	TRBV4-3	TRBJ1-6	many	TGCGCCAGCAGCCAAGATGGCCTAAATTCACCCCTCCACTTT	CASSQDGLNSPLHF
TRBD1	TRBV10-3	TRBJ1-2	once	TGTGCCATCAGTGTCAGGACAGGGCTTTCCCCCTTC	CAISVRTGLSPF
-	TRBV25-1	TRBJ1-2	large	TGTGCCACCAACCAGGCTCCTATACAGGGAAATGGCTACACCTTC	CATNQAPIQGNGYTF